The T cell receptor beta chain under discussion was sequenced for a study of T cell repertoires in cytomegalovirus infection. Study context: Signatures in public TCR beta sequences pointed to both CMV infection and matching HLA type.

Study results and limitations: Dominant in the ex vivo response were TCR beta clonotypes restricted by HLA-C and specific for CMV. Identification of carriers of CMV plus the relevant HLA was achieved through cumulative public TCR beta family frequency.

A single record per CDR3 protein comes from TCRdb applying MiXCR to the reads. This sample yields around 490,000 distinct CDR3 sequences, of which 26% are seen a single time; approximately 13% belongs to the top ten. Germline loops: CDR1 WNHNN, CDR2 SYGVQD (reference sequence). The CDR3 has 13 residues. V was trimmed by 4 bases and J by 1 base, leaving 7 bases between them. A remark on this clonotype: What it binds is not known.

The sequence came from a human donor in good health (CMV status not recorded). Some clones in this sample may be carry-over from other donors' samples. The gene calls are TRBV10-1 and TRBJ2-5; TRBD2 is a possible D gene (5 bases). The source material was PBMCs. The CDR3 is CASSADFQETQYF. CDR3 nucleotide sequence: TGCGCCAGCAGTGCGGACTTCCAAGAGACCCAGTACTTC.